This T cell receptor (beta chain) was sequenced in a study of cytomegalovirus exposure and HLA in healthy donors. 60 Vbeta and 13 Jbeta primers were used in PCR. The table came from immunoSEQ multiplex PCR; TCRdb's copy has only in-frame clones and leaves some out. The data contain over 100,000 clones, about 78% of them singletons. With respect to this clone: Its target is not known.

Study-level results: A highly shared variant cluster was judged a likely technical artifact.

Deletions cut 3 bases from V and 8 bases from J, with 15 bases between. CDR1 and CDR2 from the germline V gene are LNHNV and YYDKDF (reference sequence). CDR3 length: 14 residues. The sample comprised PBMCs. The clonotype was recovered from a female donor in good health and CMV-seronegative. V is TRBV15 and J is TRBJ2-3, with D possibly matching TRBD2 (5 bases). DNA for the CDR3: TGTGCCACCAGCAGCGGGGAGACGGGTGGTACGCAGTATTTT. The encoded protein is CATSSGETGGTQYF.